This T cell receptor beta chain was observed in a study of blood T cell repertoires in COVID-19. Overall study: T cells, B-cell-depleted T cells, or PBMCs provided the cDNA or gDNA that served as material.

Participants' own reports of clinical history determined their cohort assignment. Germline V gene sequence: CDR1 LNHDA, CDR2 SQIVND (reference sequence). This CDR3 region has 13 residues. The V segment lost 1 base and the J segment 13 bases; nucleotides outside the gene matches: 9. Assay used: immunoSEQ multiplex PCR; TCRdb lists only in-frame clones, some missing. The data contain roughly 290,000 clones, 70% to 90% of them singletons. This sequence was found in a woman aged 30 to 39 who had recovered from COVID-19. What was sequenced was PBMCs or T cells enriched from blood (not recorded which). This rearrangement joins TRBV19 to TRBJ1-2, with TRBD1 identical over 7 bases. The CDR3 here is CASSIATGIKSTF. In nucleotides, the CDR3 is TGTGCCAGTAGTATAGCGACAGGGATTAAAAGCACCTTC. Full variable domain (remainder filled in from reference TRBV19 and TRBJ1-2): DGGITQSPKYLFRKEGQNVTLSCEQNLNHDAMYWYRQDPGQGLRLIYYSQIVNDFQKGDIAEGYSVSREKKESFPLTVTSAQKNPTAFYLCASSIATGIKSTFGSGTRLTVV.